By share, the clone carrying this T cell receptor (beta chain) ranks as medium-sized. Its target is unknown. A single record per CDR3 protein comes from TCRdb applying MiXCR to the 5' RACE reads. The sample lists roughly 3,400 distinct CDR3 sequences, 13% occurring once. The time point is: sample taken at primary tumor resection. A total of more than 65 untreated early-stage non-small cell lung cancer patients served as donors. The study sequenced unsorted whole RNA from tumor, nontumor lung or frozen PBMC. The entry originates in a study of spatial heterogeneity in lung cancer. As for the study in general: Among detected sequences, beta-chain ones consistently exceeded alpha-chain ones in number.

Points from the study as a whole: Within tumors, counts of expanded alpha and beta TCRs tracked tumor mutation counts.

The V gene's germline CDR1 is MDHEN and CDR2 SYDVKM. The junction had 8 bases not matched to a gene; V was cut back by 4 bases and J by 5 bases. CDR3 size: 15 residues. V gene TRBV28 combines with J gene TRBJ2-7; 10 bases fit TRBD2. Material: lung tumor tissue, obtained at surgery. This TCR derives from a female donor with early-stage non-small cell lung cancer. CDR3 residues: CASSSPPSGSHEQYF. CDR3 bases: TGTGCCAGCAGTTCCCCTCCTAGCGGGAGCCACGAGCAGTACTTC.